This entry is about one TCR beta chain. Its antigen remains unidentified. Germline V gene sequence: CDR1 LNHDA, CDR2 SQIVND (reference sequence). This CDR3 has 16 residues. Trimming removed 3 bases from V and 0 bases from J; junction bases left unmatched: 5. The record originates from a study of cytomegalovirus exposure and HLA in healthy donors. Whole-study findings and limits: Reportedly, diagnosis of cytomegalovirus status by the classifier showed high specificity and sensitivity.

Sequencing used immunoSEQ multiplex PCR; TCRdb keeps in-frame clones, though not all of them. The sample carries some 190,000 clones, roughly 82% recorded once. The sequence came from a woman younger than 35 in good health and CMV-seronegative. V usage is TRBV19 and J usage is TRBJ2-1; TRBD2 agrees at 7 bases. The source material was PBMCs. CDR3 nucleotide sequence: TGTGCCAGTAGTATGCAAGCGGGGAGCTCCTACAATGAGCAGTTCTTC. This translates into CASSMQAGSSYNEQFF.